This T cell receptor (beta chain) was recorded in a study of spatial heterogeneity in lung cancer. Study as a whole: The study consistently detected more beta-chain than alpha-chain sequences. General study results and limits: Tallies of expanded TCRs, which were sorted into ubiquitous and regional groups, correlated with counts of ubiquitous and regional nonsynonymous mutations, respectively. The number of expanded tumor alpha and beta chains correlated with mutation number.

This clonotype was detected many times. Its antigen remains unknown. The ends were cut back, 5 bases at V and 0 bases at J, with 8 bases in the middle. CDR3 length equals 13 residues. Per germline, CDR1 MNHEY and CDR2 SVGEGT. Time point reported: sample taken at primary tumor resection. Donors were roughly 70 untreated early-stage non-small cell lung cancer patients. Every molecule of TCR cDNA had its own unique molecular identifier. TCRdb reanalysed the 5' RACE reads using MiXCR and keeps one entry per CDR3 protein. This sample has about 27,000 distinct CDR3 sequences, with around 7.4% found just once.

The sequences come from lung tumor tissue, collected at surgery. The chain carries TRBV6-2 or TRBV6-3 and TRBJ2-7, with D possibly being TRBD1 (5 bases). The sequence was collected from a male donor with early-stage non-small cell lung cancer. In DNA, the CDR3 is TGTGCCAGCAGTATCGACAGCTCCTACGAGCAGTACTTC. Amino acids: CASSIDSSYEQYF.